A single TCR beta chain is shown here with its context. Antigen unknown. This record comes from a study of monozygotic twins with inflammatory bowel disease. Study-level results: Neither one strong signal nor one clonotype associated with IBD was supported. Perhaps reflecting limited power, concordant and discordant twins did not differ in repertoire similarity.

cDNA was produced in eight separate reactions per sample. For each CDR3 protein, TCRdb gives one entry from its re-call of the 5' RACE reads, without DNA. Its listing shows approximately 300,000 distinct CDR3 sequences. The CDR3 contains 15 residues. Germline V gene lookup returns CDR1 SGHRS and CDR2 YFSETQ. The clonotype comes from a human donor with ulcerative colitis or Crohn's disease, or a healthy co-twin of an affected twin (not recorded which). The V and J genes are TRBV5-1 and TRBJ2-1. Sequencing was done on a sample of blood. The CDR3 spells CASRAAGSSYNEQFF.